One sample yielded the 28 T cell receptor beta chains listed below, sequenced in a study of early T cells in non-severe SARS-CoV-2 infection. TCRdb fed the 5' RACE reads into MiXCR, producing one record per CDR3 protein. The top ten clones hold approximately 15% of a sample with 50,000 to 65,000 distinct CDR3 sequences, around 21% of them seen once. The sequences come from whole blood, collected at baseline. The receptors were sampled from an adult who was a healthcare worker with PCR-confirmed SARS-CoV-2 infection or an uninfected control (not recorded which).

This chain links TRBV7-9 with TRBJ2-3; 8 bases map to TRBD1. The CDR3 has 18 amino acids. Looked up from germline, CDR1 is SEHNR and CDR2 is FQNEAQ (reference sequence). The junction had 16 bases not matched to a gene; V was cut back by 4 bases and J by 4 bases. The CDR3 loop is CASSSFLGKQGAADTQYF. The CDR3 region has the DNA TGTGCCAGCAGCTCCTTTTTGGGAAAGCAGGGGGCCGCAGATACGCAGTATTTT.

CDR3 DNA: TGTGCCAGCAGTTTAAACGGTGGGACCGGAAACACCATATATTTT. Amino acids: CASSLNGGTGNTIYF. The chain is built from TRBV12-3 or TRBV12-4 and TRBJ1-3; weak D call: TRBD1 (5 bases). V was trimmed by 2 bases and J by 4 bases, leaving 12 bases between them. The CDR3 covers 15 residues.

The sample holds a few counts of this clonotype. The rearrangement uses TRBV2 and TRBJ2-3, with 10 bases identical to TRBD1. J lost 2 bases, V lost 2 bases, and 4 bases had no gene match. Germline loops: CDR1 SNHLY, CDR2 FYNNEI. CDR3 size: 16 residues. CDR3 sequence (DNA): TGTGCCAGCAGTGAACTGGGACAGGGGTCCACAGATACGCAGTATTTT. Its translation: CASSELGQGSTDTQYF.

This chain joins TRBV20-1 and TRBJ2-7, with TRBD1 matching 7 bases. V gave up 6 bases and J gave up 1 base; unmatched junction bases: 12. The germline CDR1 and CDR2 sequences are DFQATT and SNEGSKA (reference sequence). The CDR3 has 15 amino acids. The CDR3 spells CSASLGTEVSYEQYF. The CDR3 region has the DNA TGCAGTGCCAGCCTCGGGACAGAAGTTTCCTACGAGCAGTACTTC.

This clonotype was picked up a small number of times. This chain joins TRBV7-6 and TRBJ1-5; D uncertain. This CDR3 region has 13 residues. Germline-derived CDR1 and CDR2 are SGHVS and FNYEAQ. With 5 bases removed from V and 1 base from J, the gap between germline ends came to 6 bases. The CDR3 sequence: CASSLQSNQPQHF. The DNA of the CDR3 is TGTGCCAGCAGCCTACAGAGCAATCAGCCCCAGCATTTT. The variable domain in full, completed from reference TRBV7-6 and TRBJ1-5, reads GAGVSQSPRYKVTKRGQDVALRCDPISGHVSLYWYRQALGQGPEFLTYFNYEAQQDKSGLPNDRFSAERPEGSISTLTIQRTEQRDSAMYRCASSLQSNQPQHFGDGTRLSIL.

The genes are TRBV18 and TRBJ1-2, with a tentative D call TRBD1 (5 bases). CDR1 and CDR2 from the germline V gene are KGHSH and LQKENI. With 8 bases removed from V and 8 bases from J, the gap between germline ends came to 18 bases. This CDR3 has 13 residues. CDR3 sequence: CASHDRTLGGYTF. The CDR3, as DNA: TGTGCCAGCCATGACAGAACCCTAGGAGGCTACACCTTC.

The CDR3 sequence: CASSLVSAGDTQYF. CDR3 sequence (DNA): TGTGCCAGCAGCTTAGTCTCGGCAGGGGATACGCAGTATTTT. This chain joins TRBV7-2 and TRBJ2-3, with D perhaps TRBD1 (5 bases). Germline values: CDR1 SGHTA, CDR2 FQGNSA. This CDR3 region has 14 residues. V lost 1 base and J 6 bases, leaving 11 bases between the germline ends.

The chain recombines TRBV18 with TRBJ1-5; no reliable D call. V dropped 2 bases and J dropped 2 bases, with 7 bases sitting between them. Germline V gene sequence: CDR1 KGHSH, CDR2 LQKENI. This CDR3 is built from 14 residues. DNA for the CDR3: TGTGCCAGCTCACCAATGTGGGGCAATCAGCCCCAGCATTTT. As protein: CASSPMWGNQPQHF.

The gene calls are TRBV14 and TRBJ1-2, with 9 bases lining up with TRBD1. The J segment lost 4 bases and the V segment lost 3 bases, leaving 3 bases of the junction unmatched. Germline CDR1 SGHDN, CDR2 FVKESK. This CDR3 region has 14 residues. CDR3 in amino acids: CASSHWDRAYGYTF. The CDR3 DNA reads TGTGCCAGCAGCCACTGGGACAGGGCCTATGGCTACACCTTC. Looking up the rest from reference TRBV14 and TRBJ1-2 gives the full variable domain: EAGVTQFPSHSVIEKGQTVTLRCDPISGHDNLYWYRRVMGKEIKFLLHFVKESKQDESGMPNNRFLAERTGGTYSTLKVQPAELEDSGVYFCASSHWDRAYGYTFGSGTRLTVV.

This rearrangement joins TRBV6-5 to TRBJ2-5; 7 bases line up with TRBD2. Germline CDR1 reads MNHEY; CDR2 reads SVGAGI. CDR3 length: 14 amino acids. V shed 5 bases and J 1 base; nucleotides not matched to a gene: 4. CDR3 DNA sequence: TGTGCCAGCAGTGAGAGCGGGGTCCAAGAGACCCAGTACTTC. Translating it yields CASSESGVQETQYF.

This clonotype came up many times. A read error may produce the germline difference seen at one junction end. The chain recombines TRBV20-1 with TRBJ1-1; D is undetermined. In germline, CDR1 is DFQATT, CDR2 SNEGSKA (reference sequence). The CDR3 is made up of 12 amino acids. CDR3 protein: CSALVVKTEAFF. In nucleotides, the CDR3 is TGCAGTGCTTTGGTGGTGAAAACTGAAGCTTTCTTT.

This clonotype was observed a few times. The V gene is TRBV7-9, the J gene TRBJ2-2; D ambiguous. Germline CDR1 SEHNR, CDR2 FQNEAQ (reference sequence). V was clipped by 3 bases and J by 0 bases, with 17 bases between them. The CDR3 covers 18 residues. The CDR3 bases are TGTGCCAGCAGCTTCCCCCGCCCGAGTCGCGCGAACACCGGGGAGCTGTTTTTT. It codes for CASSFPRPSRANTGELFF.

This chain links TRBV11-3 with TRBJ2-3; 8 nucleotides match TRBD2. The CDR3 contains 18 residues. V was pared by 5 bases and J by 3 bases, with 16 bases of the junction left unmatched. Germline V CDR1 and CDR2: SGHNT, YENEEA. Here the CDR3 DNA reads TGTGCCAGCAGCCAAGGGGCGGGGGGCCTTGGCCTGACAGATACGCAGTATTTT. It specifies CASSQGAGGLGLTDTQYF.

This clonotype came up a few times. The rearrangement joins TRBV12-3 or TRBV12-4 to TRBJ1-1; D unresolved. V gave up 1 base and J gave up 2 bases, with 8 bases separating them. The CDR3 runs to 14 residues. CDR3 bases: TGTGCCAGCAGTTTAGTCCCACCAAACACTGAAGCTTTCTTT. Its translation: CASSLVPPNTEAFF.

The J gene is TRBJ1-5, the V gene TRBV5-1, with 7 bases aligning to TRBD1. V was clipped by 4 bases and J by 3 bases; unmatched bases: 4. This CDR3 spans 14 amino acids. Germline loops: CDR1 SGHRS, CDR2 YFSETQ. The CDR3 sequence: CASSPGQNNQPQHF. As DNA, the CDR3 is TGCGCCAGCAGCCCGGGACAGAACAATCAGCCCCAGCATTTT.

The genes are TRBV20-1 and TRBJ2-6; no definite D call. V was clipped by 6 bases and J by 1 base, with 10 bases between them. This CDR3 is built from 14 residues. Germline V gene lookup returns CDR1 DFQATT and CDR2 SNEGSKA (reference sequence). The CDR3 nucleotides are TGCAGTGCCCAGAGGAGTTCTGGGGCCAACGTCCTGACTTTC. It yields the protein CSAQRSSGANVLTF.

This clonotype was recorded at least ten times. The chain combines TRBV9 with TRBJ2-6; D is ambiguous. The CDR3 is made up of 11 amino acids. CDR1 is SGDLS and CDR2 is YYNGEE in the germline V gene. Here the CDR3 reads CRGSGANVLTF. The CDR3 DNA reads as TGTCGAGGTTCTGGGGCCAACGTCCTGACTTTC.

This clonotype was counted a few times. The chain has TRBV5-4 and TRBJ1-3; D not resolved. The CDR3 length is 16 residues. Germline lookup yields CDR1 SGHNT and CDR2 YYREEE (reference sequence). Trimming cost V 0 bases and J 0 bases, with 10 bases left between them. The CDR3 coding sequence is TGTGCCAGCAGCTTGGGACCGAAAGGCTCTGGAAACACCATATATTTT. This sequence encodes CASSLGPKGSGNTIYF.

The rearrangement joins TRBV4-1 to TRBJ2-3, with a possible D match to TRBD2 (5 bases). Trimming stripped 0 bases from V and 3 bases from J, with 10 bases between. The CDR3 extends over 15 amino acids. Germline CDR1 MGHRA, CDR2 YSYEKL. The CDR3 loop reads CASSQDPSGTDTQYF. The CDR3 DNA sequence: TGCGCCAGCAGCCAAGACCCCTCGGGAACAGATACGCAGTATTTT.

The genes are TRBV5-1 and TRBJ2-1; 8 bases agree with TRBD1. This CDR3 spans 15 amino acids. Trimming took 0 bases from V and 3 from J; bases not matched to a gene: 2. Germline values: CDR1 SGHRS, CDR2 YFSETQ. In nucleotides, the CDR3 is TGCGCCAGCAGCTTGGAGACAGGGGTCTACAATGAGCAGTTCTTC. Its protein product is CASSLETGVYNEQFF.

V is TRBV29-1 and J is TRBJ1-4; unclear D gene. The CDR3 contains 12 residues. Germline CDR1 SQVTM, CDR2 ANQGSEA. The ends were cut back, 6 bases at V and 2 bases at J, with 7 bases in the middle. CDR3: CSVGTTNEKLFF. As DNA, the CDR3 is TGCAGCGTCGGAACCACTAATGAAAAACTGTTTTTT.

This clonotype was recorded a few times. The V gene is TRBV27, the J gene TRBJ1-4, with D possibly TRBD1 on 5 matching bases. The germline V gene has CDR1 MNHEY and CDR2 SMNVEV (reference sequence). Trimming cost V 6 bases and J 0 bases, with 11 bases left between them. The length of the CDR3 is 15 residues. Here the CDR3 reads CASRLTTATNEKLFF. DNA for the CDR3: TGTGCCAGCAGACTTACGACAGCAACTAATGAAAAACTGTTTTTT. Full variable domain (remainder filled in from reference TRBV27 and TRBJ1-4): EAQVTQNPRYLITVTGKKLTVTCSQNMNHEYMSWYRQDPGLGLRQIYYSMNVEVTDKGDVPEGYKVSRKEKRNFPLILESPSPNQTSLYFCASRLTTATNEKLFFGSGTQLSVL.

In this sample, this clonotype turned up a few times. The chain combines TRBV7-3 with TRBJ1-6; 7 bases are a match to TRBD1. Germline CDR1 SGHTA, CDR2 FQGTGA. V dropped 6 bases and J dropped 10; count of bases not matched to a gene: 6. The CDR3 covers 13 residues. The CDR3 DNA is TGTGCCAGCAGTTCAGGGGGTGGATCACCCCTCCACTTT. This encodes CASSSGGGSPLHF.

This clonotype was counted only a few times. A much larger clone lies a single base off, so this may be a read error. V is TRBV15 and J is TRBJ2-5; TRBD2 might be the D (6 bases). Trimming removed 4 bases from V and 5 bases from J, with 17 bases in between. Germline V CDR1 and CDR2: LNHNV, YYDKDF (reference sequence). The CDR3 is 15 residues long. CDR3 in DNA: TGTGCCACCAGCAAAGATCGGAGGGAGTTGGAGACCCAGTACTTC. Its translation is CATSKDRRELETQYF.

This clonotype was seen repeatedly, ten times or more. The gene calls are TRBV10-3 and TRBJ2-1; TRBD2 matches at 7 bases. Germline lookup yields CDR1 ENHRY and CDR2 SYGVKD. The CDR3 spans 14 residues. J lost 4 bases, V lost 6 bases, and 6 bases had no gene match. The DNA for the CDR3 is TGTGCCATCAGGGGCGGGGGAGAATACAATGAGCAGTTCTTC. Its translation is CAIRGGGEYNEQFF.

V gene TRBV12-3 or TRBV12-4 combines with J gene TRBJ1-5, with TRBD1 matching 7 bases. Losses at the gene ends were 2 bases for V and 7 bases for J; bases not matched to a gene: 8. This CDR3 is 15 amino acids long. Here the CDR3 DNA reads TGTGCCAGCAGTTTATTACAGGGGCCACGCCAGCCCCAGCATTTT. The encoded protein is CASSLLQGPRQPQHF.

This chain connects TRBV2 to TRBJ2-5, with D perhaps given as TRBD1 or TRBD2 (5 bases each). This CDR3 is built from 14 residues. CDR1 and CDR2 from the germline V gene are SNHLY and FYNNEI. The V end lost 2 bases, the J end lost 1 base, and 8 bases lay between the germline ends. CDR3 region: CASSEWDGQETQYF. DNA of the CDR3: TGTGCCAGCAGTGAATGGGACGGCCAAGAGACCCAGTACTTC.

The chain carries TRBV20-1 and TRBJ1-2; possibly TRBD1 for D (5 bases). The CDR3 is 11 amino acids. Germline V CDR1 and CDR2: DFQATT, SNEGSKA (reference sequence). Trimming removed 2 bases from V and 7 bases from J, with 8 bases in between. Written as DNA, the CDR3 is TGCAGTGCTAGACAGGGAACTGGCTACACCTTC. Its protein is CSARQGTGYTF.